Following are 4 T cell receptor beta chains from one sample sequenced in a study of beta chain features in type 1 diabetes. cDNA synthesis used the whole RNA isolate, giving expressed TCRB sequences. The data were produced by immunoSEQ multiplex PCR, yet TCRdb's version contains in-frame clones alone and is incomplete. The sample consists of hundreds of thousands of clones, 30% of them appearing once. Sequencing was done on a sample of naive CD4+ T cells from blood. These receptors were collected from a young man in good health.

This chain uses TRBV4-3 with TRBJ2-2; 8 nucleotides align to TRBD1. The CDR3 spans 16 residues. CDR1 is LGHNA, CDR2 YSLEER, per germline. V shed 4 bases and J 0 bases; nucleotides not matched to a gene: 4. The CDR3 spells CASSRGTGANTGELFF. The DNA of the CDR3 is TGCGCCAGCAGCCGAGGGACAGGAGCGAACACCGGGGAGCTGTTTTTT.

The chain has TRBV7-9 and TRBJ2-3; D may be TRBD1 (6 bases). The ends were cut back, 5 bases at V and 3 bases at J, with 15 bases in the middle. The CDR3 runs 15 residues. Germline CDR1 reads SEHNR; CDR2 reads FQNEAQ (reference sequence). CDR3 coding DNA: TGTGCCAGCAGCCCTGGGCGGACAGCGACAGATACGCAGTATTTT. It yields the protein CASSPGRTATDTQYF.

This clone appeared a few times. The rearrangement uses TRBV6-1 and TRBJ2-1, with D perhaps matching TRBD1 (6 bases). The CDR3 sequence is 14 residues long. Germline CDR1 MNHNS, CDR2 SASEGT. The V end lost 7 bases, the J end lost 0 bases, and 10 bases lay between the germline ends. The CDR3 loop reads CASKTGGSYNEQFF. The CDR3 DNA sequence: TGTGCCAGCAAGACAGGAGGCTCCTACAATGAGCAGTTCTTC.

The V and J genes are TRBV29-1 and TRBJ2-3; D is perhaps TRBD1 (5 bases). CDR1 is SQVTM, CDR2 ANQGSEA, per germline. The V gene lost 7 bases and the J gene lost 0 bases, with 17 bases spanning the gap. The CDR3 is made up of 15 amino acids. The CDR3 region has the DNA TGCAGCGGTAGGGGTGGCCGACTTAGCACAGATACGCAGTATTTT. Translating it yields CSGRGGRLSTDTQYF.